This T cell receptor beta chain emerged from a study of shared clonotypes between healthy human individuals. As for the study in general: Each donor's CD4 naive and CD4 memory cells filled three plates apiece, CD8 naive two, and CD8 memory one.

This clone turned up a few times. The V end lost 4 bases, the J end lost 4 bases, and 3 bases lay between the germline ends. CDR3 length: 11 residues. Germline assignment: CDR1 SGHDT and CDR2 YYEEEE. The method was immunoSEQ multiplex PCR; TCRdb's version includes in-frame clones alone and lacks a portion of them. In the table there are around 2.5 million clones, under 95% of which are singletons. The donors were adults (healthy and HIV-negative) with no recent acute infections or vaccinations. The origin of this receptor is a man between 18 and 35 years old in good health. Some clones in this sample may be carry-over from other donors' samples. Sequencing input: naive CD4+ T cells from PBMCs. Subset described: CD45RA+ positively selected. The chain couples TRBV5-6 to TRBJ1-5; D is unclear. The CDR3 sequence: CASSKNQPQHF. CDR3 in DNA: TGTGCCAGCAGCAAGAATCAGCCCCAGCATTTT. Supplemented by reference TRBV5-6 and TRBJ1-5, the full variable domain reads DAGVTQSPTHLIKTRGQQVTLRCSPKSGHDTVSWYQQALGQGPQFIFQYYEEEERQRGNFPDRFSGHQFPNYSSELNVNALLLGDSALYLCASSKNQPQHFGDGTRLSIL.